The present entry profiles one T cell receptor (beta chain) with its context. Its specificity is not known. The sample belongs to a study of Ad26.COV2.S vaccination and SARS-CoV-2 variants. Overall study context: The vaccine Ad26.COV2.S was put into the muscle once, or twice with 56 days between.

Treatment: roughly 19 received Ad26.COV2.S at low or high dose, single or two shots; 5 received placebo; per-sample allocation not given. Repertoires come from day 63 after the first vaccine or placebo injection. Assay used: immunoSEQ multiplex PCR; TCRdb lists only in-frame clones, some missing. In the table there are some 500,000 clones, roughly nine tenths of which are singletons. Study-wide points: There was a possibility that the TCR breadth and depth analyses underestimated total T cell responses.

The V end lost 3 bases, the J end lost 2 bases, and 7 bases lay between the germline ends. The germline CDR1 and CDR2 sequences are KGHSH and LQKENI. The CDR3 has 13 residues. The sequence was obtained from a person between 18 and 60 years old who received the Ad26.COV2.S COVID-19 vaccine or a placebo. The sequenced sample was peripheral blood, obtained in a trial of Ad26.COV2.S vaccine versus placebo. The V gene is TRBV18, the J gene TRBJ1-1; a weak D match, TRBD1 (5 bases). The CDR3 reads CASSPGVNTEAFF. The CDR3 region has the DNA TGTGCCAGCTCACCGGGGGTAAACACTGAAGCTTTCTTT. The full variable domain, its missing parts supplied by reference TRBV18 and TRBJ1-1, is NAGVMQNPRHLVRRRGQEARLRCSPMKGHSHVYWYRQLPEEGLKFMVYLQKENIIDESGMPKERFSAEFPKEGPSILRIQQVVRGDSAAYFCASSPGVNTEAFFGQGTRLTVV.